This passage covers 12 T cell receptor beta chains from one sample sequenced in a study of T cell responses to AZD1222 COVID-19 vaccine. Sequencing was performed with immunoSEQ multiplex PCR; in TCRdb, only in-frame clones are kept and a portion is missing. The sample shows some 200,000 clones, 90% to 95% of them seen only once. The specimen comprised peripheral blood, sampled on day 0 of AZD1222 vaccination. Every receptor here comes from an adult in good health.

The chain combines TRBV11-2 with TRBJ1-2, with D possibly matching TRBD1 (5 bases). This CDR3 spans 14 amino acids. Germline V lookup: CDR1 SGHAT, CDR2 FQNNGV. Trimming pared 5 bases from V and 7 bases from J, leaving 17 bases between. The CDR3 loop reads CASSAAPGTFGYTF. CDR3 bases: TGTGCCAGCAGCGCCGCCCCCGGGACGTTTGGCTACACCTTC.

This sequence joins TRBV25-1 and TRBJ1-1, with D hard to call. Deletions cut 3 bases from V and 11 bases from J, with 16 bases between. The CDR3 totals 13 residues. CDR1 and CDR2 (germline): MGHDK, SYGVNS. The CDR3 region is CASSDNSRARAFF. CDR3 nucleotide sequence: TGTGCCAGCAGTGACAATTCCCGGGCGCGGGCTTTCTTT.

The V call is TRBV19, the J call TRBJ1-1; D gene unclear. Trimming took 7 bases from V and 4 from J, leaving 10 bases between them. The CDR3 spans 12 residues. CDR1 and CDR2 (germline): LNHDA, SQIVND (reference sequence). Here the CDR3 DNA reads TGTGCCAGTACCCGGTCCGGCACTGAAGCTTTCTTT. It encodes CASTRSGTEAFF.

The CDR3 is CASSPSPGEDSPLHF. CDR3 nucleotide sequence: TGTGCCAGCAGCCCTTCCCCTGGGGAAGATTCACCCCTCCACTTT. This rearrangement joins TRBV5-5 to TRBJ1-6; D is unresolved. In germline, CDR1 is SGHKS, CDR2 YYEKEE (reference sequence). V was clipped by 4 bases and J by 8 bases, with 16 bases between them. This CDR3 comprises 15 residues.

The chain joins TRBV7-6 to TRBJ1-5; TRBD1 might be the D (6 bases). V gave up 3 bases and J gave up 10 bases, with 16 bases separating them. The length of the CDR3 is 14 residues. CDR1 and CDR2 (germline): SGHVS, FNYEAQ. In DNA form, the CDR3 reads TGTGCCAGCAGCTTCCCCGCCGAGGGGGGACCCCAGCATTTT. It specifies CASSFPAEGGPQHF.

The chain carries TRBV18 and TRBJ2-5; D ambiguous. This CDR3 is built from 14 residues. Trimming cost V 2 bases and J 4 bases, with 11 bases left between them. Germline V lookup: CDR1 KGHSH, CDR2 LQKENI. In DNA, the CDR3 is TGTGCCAGCTCACCAGTTGGCGGCGGAGAGACCCAGTACTTC. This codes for CASSPVGGGETQYF. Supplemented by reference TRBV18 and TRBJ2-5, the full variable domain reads NAGVMQNPRHLVRRRGQEARLRCSPMKGHSHVYWYRQLPEEGLKFMVYLQKENIIDESGMPKERFSAEFPKEGPSILRIQQVVRGDSAAYFCASSPVGGGETQYFGPGTRLLVL.

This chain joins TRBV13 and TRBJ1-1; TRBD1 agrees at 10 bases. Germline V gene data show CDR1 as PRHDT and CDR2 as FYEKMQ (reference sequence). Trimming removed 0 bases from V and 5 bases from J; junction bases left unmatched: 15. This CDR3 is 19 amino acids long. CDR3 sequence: CASSLGHTGTGVMITEAFF. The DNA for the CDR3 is TGTGCCAGCAGCTTAGGCCACACCGGGACAGGGGTTATGATAACTGAAGCTTTCTTT.

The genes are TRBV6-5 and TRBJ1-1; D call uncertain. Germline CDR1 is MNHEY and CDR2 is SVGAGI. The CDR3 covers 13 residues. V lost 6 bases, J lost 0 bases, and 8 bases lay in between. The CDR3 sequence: CASRGYMNTEAFF. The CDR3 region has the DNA TGTGCCAGCAGGGGGTATATGAACACTGAAGCTTTCTTT.

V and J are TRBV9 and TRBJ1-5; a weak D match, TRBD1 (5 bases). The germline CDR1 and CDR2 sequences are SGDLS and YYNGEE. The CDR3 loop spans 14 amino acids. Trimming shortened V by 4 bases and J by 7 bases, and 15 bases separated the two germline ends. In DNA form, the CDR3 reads TGTGCCAGCAGCCAAAACACAGGACAACAGCCCCAGCATTTT. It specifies CASSQNTGQQPQHF.

The chain's CDR3 is CASSQEPVLSTQYF. The CDR3 nucleotides are TGTGCCAGCAGCCAAGAACCTGTTCTCAGTACGCAGTATTTT. The chain carries TRBV4-2 and TRBJ2-3; D call uncertain. Germline CDR1 is LGHNA and CDR2 is YNFKEQ. Between the trimmed V and J ends, which lost 0 bases and 8 bases, there was a span of 12 bases. The CDR3 spans 14 residues.

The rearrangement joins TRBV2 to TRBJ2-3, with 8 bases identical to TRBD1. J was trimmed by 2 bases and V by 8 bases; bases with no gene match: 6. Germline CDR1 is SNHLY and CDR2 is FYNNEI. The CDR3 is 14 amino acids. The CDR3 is CASRAGQDTDTQYF. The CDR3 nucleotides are TGTGCCAGCCGGGCGGGACAGGACACAGATACGCAGTATTTT.

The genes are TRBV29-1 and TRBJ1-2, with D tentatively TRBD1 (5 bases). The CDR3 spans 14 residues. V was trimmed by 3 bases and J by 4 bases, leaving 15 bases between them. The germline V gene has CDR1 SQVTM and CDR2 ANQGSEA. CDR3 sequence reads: CSVDVGGGSYGYTF. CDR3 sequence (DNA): TGCAGCGTTGACGTCGGGGGTGGGAGCTATGGCTACACCTTC. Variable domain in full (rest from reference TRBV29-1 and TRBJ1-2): SAVISQKPSRDICQRGTSLTIQCQVDSQVTMMFWYRQQPGQSLTLIATANQGSEATYESGFVIDKFPISRPNLTFSTLTVSNMSPEDSSIYLCSVDVGGGSYGYTFGSGTRLTVV.